This T cell receptor (beta chain) was identified in a study of tumor-infiltrating lymphocytes in primary liver carcinoma. Study information: Surgical resection was used to treat these primary liver carcinoma patients. Donors had hepatocellular carcinoma or combined HCC and intrahepatic cholangiocarcinoma.

Blood RNA originated from unsorted whole blood, with germline DNA additionally extracted. Study findings and constraints: Compared with blood, tumor repertoires held significantly more in their top 250 clones. Tumor-adjacent and tumor-blood pairs displayed less overlap than did pairs of tumor regions.

The CDR3 sequence is 15 residues long. The germline CDR1 and CDR2 sequences are MNHEY and SVGAGI. With respect to this clonotype: Antigen unknown. Compared with germline, one end of the junction differs, possibly owing to a read error.

The investigators made TCR beta cDNA from roughly 460 ng total RNA, using a constant-region primer. Researchers made the TCR beta libraries by running three nested multiplex PCR rounds with slightly modified ARM-PCR. Each of the first two PCR rounds ran approximately 9 cycles with TRBV1-TRBV30 forward and C-beta reverse primers. Each CDR3 protein gets one entry after TCRdb re-called the multiplex PCR reads with MiXCR. The sample contains about 200,000 distinct CDR3 sequences, roughly two thirds of which appear only once. This receptor was identified in a woman in her fifties or sixties with primary liver carcinoma and hepatitis B virus infection. Input material: peripheral blood. The V and J genes are TRBV6-5 and TRBJ1-5, with TRBD1 as a possible D gene (6 bases). The CDR3: CASRDSQNSNEPKHF. CDR3 nucleotide sequence: TGTGCCAGCAGGGACAGTCAAAATAGCAATGAGCCCAAGCATTTT.